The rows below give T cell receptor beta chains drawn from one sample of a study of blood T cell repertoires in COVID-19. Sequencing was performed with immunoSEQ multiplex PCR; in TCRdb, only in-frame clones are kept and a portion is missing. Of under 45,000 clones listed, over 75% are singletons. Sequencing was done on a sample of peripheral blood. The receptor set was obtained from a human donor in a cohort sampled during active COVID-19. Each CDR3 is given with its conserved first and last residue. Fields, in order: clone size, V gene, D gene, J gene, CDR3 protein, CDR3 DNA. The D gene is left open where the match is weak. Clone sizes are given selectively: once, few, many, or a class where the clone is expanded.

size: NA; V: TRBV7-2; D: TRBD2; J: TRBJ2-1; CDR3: CASSNSGRVRNEQFF; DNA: TGTGCCAGCAGTAATAGCGGGAGGGTTCGCAATGAGCAGTTCTTC
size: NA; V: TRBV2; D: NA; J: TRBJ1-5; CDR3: CASRVQDNSNQPQHF; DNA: TGTGCCAGCAGGGTACAGGATAATAGCAATCAGCCCCAGCATTTT
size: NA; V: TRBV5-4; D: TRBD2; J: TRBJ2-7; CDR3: CASSYPGTREQYF; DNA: TGTGCCAGCAGCTACCCCGGGACTAGAGAGCAGTACTTC
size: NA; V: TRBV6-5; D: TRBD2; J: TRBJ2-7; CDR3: CASSRLAGGFYEQYF; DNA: TGTGCCAGCAGTCGACTAGCGGGGGGCTTTTACGAGCAGTACTTC
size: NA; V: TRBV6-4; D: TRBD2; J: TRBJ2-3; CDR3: CASSHSGGSTDTQYF; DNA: TGTGCCAGCAGTCATAGCGGGGGCAGCACAGATACGCAGTATTTT
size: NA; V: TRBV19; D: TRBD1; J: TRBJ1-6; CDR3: CASRSRQGDSPLHF; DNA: TGTGCCAGCAGATCCCGACAGGGTGATTCACCCCTCCACTTT
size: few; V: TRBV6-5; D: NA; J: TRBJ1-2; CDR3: CASTKDSNYGYTF; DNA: TGTGCCAGCACCAAGGACAGTAACTATGGCTACACCTTC
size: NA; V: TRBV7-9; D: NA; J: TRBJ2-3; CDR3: CASSSAGTDTQYF; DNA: TGTGCCAGCAGTTCTGCAGGGACAGATACGCAGTATTTT
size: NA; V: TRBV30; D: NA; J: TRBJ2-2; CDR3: CAWSVDRKNTGELFF; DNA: TGTGCCTGGAGTGTGGACAGAAAGAACACCGGGGAGCTGTTTTTT
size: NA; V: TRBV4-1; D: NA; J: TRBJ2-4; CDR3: CASSQDSRGAVKNIQYF; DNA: TGCGCCAGCAGCCAAGATTCGCGGGGCGCCGTCAAAAACATTCAGTACTTC
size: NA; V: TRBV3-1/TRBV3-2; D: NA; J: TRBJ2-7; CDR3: CASSQDDRPYSYEQYF; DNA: TGTGCCAGCAGCCAAGATGACAGGCCTTATTCCTACGAGCAGTACTTC
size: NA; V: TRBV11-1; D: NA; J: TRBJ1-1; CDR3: CASSPIQGEAFF; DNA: TGTGCCAGCAGCCCAATACAGGGAGAAGCTTTCTTT
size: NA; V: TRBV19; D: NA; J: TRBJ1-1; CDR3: CASSIRVMGAGGPEAFF; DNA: TGTGCCAGTAGTATCCGGGTCATGGGGGCGGGAGGCCCTGAAGCTTTCTTT
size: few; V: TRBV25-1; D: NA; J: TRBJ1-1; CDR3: CASSDPGITEAFF; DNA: TGTGCCAGCAGTGACCCAGGGATTACTGAAGCTTTCTTT
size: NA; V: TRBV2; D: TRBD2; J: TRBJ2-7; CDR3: CASSEVGGRSYEQYF; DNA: TGTGCCAGCAGTGAGGTCGGCGGGAGGTCCTACGAGCAGTACTTC
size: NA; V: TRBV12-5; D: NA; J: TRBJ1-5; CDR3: CASGLGGTQPQHF; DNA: TGTGCTAGTGGTTTGGGGGGCACTCAGCCCCAGCATTTT
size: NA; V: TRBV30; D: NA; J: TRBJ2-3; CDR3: CAWKVRSTDTQYF; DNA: TGTGCCTGGAAGGTGCGGAGCACAGATACGCAGTATTTT
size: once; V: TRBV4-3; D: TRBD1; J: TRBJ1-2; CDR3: CASSPRRGQGEGYTF; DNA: TGCGCCAGCAGCCCCCGTAGAGGACAGGGGGAGGGCTACACCTTC